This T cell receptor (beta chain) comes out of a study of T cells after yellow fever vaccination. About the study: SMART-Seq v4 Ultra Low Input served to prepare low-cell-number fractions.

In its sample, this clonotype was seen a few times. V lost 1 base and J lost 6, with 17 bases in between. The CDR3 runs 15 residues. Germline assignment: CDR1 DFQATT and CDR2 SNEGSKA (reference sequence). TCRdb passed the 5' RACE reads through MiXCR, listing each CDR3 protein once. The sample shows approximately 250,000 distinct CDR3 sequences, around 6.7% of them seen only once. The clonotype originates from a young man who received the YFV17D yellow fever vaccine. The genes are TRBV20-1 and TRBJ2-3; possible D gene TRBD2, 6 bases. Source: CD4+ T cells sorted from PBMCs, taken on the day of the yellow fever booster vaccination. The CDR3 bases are TGCAGTGCTAGAGTACGCGGGATGCCACAGGATACGCAGTATTTT. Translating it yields CSARVRGMPQDTQYF.